This is a list of T cell receptor beta chains from one sample in a study of cytomegalovirus exposure and HLA in healthy donors. TCRdb keeps only in-frame clones here, not all; method: immunoSEQ multiplex PCR. The sample lists about 96,000 clones, approximately 79% occurring once. The sequenced material came from PBMCs. The source is a man younger than 45 in good health and CMV-seronegative. Each CDR3 is given with its conserved first and last residue. Each record gives: clone size, J gene, D gene, V gene, CDR3 length, CDR3 protein, CDR3 DNA. D genes are given only for firm matches. Clone size is not always given. Where it is, it says once, few, many or a class for expanded clones.

>few|TRBJ1-5|TRBD1|TRBV6-6|16
CASSFTQGAGGQPQHF
TGTGCCAGCAGTTTTACCCAGGGGGCAGGGGGTCAGCCCCAGCATTTT
>few|TRBJ2-3|.|TRBV28|14
CASKVPDSADTQYF
TGTGCCAGCAAAGTCCCGGACTCCGCAGATACGCAGTATTTT
>few|TRBJ1-1|TRBD1|TRBV27|15
CASSFRTGLNTEAFF
TGTGCCAGCAGTTTTAGGACAGGGCTTAACACTGAAGCTTTCTTT
>few|TRBJ1-2|TRBD1|TRBV9|13
CASRGTGGDGYTF
TGTGCCAGCAGGGGGACAGGGGGAGATGGCTACACCTTC
>few|TRBJ1-4|TRBD1|TRBV27|15
CASRGGTGGIGKLFF
TGTGCCAGCAGGGGGGGGACAGGGGGCATAGGGAAACTGTTTTTT
>.|TRBJ2-3|.|TRBV9|18
CASSAGTLKKFGTDTQYF
TGTGCCAGCAGCGCCGGGACTCTCAAAAAATTCGGCACAGATACGCAGTATTTT
>.|TRBJ1-1|TRBD1|TRBV7-2|14
CASSIGQGNTEAFF
TGTGCCAGCAGCATCGGACAGGGGAACACTGAAGCTTTCTTT
>.|TRBJ2-3|.|TRBV2|10
CASETDTQYF
TGTGCCAGTGAGACAGATACGCAGTATTTT
>.|TRBJ1-5|TRBD1|TRBV2|14
CASSLAGGYQPQHF
TGTGCCAGCAGCCTGGCAGGGGGCTATCAGCCCCAGCATTTT
>.|TRBJ1-1|TRBD1|TRBV19|12
CASSRDRVEAFF
TGTGCCAGTAGTCGGGACAGGGTTGAAGCTTTCTTT
>.|TRBJ2-3|.|TRBV2|17
CASRGDQGKVATDTQYF
TGTGCCAGCCGGGGGGACCAGGGGAAGGTGGCCACAGATACGCAGTATTTT
>.|TRBJ2-6|.|TRBV19|16
CASSPSGASGANVLTF
TGTGCCAGTAGTCCTTCAGGGGCCTCTGGGGCCAACGTCCTGACTTTC
>.|TRBJ2-7|.|TRBV29-1|13
CSVEGSAGREQYF
TGCAGCGTTGAAGGTTCGGCGGGGCGCGAGCAGTACTTC
>.|TRBJ2-7|TRBD2|TRBV11-2|15
CASLSSGGPTYEQYF
TGTGCCAGCTTATCTAGCGGGGGCCCCACCTACGAGCAGTACTTC
>.|TRBJ2-1|.|TRBV20-1|11
CSASREDEQFF
TGCAGTGCTAGCAGAGAGGATGAGCAGTTCTTC
>.|TRBJ1-4|.|TRBV18|15
CASSPPGQTNEKLFF
TGTGCCAGCTCACCACCGGGCCAGACTAATGAAAAACTGTTTTTT
>.|TRBJ1-6|TRBD1|TRBV7-9|15
CASNSGTAGNSPLHF
TGTGCCAGCAATAGCGGGACAGCGGGTAATTCACCCCTCCACTTT
>.|TRBJ1-2|TRBD1|TRBV28|14
CASGPGQTTYGYTF
TGTGCCAGCGGACCGGGACAGACAACGTATGGCTACACCTTC
>once|TRBJ1-5|.|TRBV19|14
CASRGERRAQPQHF
TGTGCCAGTAGGGGGGAGAGGAGGGCTCAGCCCCAGCATTTT
>.|TRBJ2-2|.|TRBV18|14
CASSPRRDGGELFF
TGTGCCAGCTCACCGAGGAGAGACGGAGGGGAGCTGTTTTTT
>.|TRBJ1-2|.|TRBV7-2|14
CASSPIARTDGYTF
TGTGCCAGCAGCCCTATAGCCCGGACAGACGGCTACACCTTC
>.|TRBJ2-7|.|TRBV30|16
CAWRGAEGVSGYEQYF
TGTGCCTGGAGGGGGGCAGAGGGGGTTAGTGGCTACGAGCAGTACTTC
>.|TRBJ2-5|.|TRBV5-1|15
CATMTGSDRGETQYF
TGCGCCACCATGACAGGGTCCGATCGGGGGGAGACCCAGTACTTC
>once|TRBJ2-7|.|TRBV7-2|16
CASSRKTSGRSYEQYF
TGTGCCAGCAGCCGGAAAACGTCAGGCAGATCCTACGAGCAGTACTTC
>.|TRBJ2-7|TRBD2|TRBV4-1|17
CASSQSTSGAITYEQYF
TGCGCCAGCAGCCAAAGCACTAGCGGGGCAATCACCTACGAGCAGTACTTC
>.|TRBJ1-2|TRBD1|TRBV29-1|16
CSVLNPPGQGRDGYTF
TGCAGCGTCCTTAACCCTCCGGGACAGGGGCGGGATGGCTACACCTTC
>.|TRBJ2-1|TRBD2|TRBV6-5|16
CASSYSGRGGRDEQFF
TGTGCCAGCAGTTACTCGGGGCGGGGGGGTAGGGATGAGCAGTTCTTC
>.|TRBJ1-2|TRBD1|TRBV18|13
CASSPDRGNGYTF
TGTGCCAGCTCACCCGACAGGGGGAACGGCTACACCTTC
>once|TRBJ1-1|TRBD1|TRBV5-1|16
CASSLFPGTENTEAFF
TGCGCCAGCAGCTTGTTCCCTGGGACAGAAAACACTGAAGCTTTCTTT
>.|TRBJ1-6|.|TRBV27|15
CASSPLRGYNSPLHF
TGTGCCAGCAGTCCACTTCGGGGCTATAATTCACCCCTCCACTTT
>few|TRBJ1-2|.|TRBV30|13
CAWSDRGNYGYTF
TGTGCCTGGAGTGATCGGGGGAACTATGGCTACACCTTC
>.|TRBJ1-5|.|TRBV30|14
CAWSVGGKNQPQHF
TGTGCCTGGAGTGTCGGAGGGAAAAATCAGCCCCAGCATTTT
>.|TRBJ2-7|.|TRBV5-6|12
CASSLSSVEQYF
TGTGCCAGCAGCTTGAGTAGCGTCGAGCAGTACTTC
>.|TRBJ2-2|.|TRBV11-2|16
CASSLRLAANTGELFF
TGTGCCAGCAGCTTAAGGCTAGCCGCGAACACCGGGGAGCTGTTTTTT
>once|TRBJ2-3|.|TRBV2|14
CASRVSQNTDTQYF
TGTGCCAGCAGGGTTTCACAAAACACAGATACGCAGTATTTT
>.|TRBJ1-1|.|TRBV6-5|15
CASTRFGQMNTEAFF
TGTGCCAGCACCCGATTTGGGCAAATGAACACTGAAGCTTTCTTT
>.|TRBJ1-5|TRBD1|TRBV5-1|14
CASSLDRGDQPQHF
TGCGCCAGCAGCCTGGACAGGGGGGATCAGCCCCAGCATTTT
>.|TRBJ2-1|TRBD2|TRBV19|15
CASSWGGGASNEQFF
TGTGCCAGTAGTTGGGGCGGGGGGGCCTCCAATGAGCAGTTCTTC
>medium-sized|TRBJ2-1|TRBD1|TRBV4-1|16
CASSQEEGTGHNEQFF
TGCGCCAGCAGCCAAGAAGAAGGGACAGGACACAATGAGCAGTTCTTC
>.|TRBJ1-6|.|TRBV11-3|14
CASSHGGGNSPLHF
TGTGCCAGCAGCCACGGGGGAGGGAATTCACCCCTCCACTTT
>.|TRBJ1-6|TRBD1|TRBV7-9|15
CASSRTGTENSPLHF
TGTGCCAGCAGCCGAACCGGGACAGAGAATTCACCCCTCCACTTT
>.|TRBJ2-7|.|TRBV6-5|15
CASSSQGYVSYEQYF
TGTGCCAGCAGCTCACAGGGATACGTGTCCTACGAGCAGTACTTC
>.|TRBJ2-5|.|TRBV6-1|14
CASSEGGLRETQYF
TGTGCCAGCAGTGAAGGTGGTCTACGGGAGACCCAGTACTTC
>.|TRBJ1-6|.|TRBV7-9|14
CASSFREPNSPLHF
TGTGCCAGCAGCTTTCGGGAGCCGAATTCACCCCTCCACTTT
>.|TRBJ1-2|TRBD1|TRBV5-1|13
CASRTGVNYGYTF
TGCGCCAGCCGGACAGGGGTTAACTATGGCTACACCTTC
>.|TRBJ1-6|.|TRBV19|14
CASSIGDVDSPLHF
TGTGCCAGTAGTATAGGCGATGTGGATTCACCCCTCCACTTT
>.|TRBJ1-6|TRBD1|TRBV27|14
CASSLNRGNSPLHF
TGTGCCAGCAGTTTGAACAGGGGTAATTCACCCCTCCACTTT